This T cell receptor (beta chain) was recovered during a study of metastatic and nonmetastatic thyroid tumors. Study in general: A comparison of repertoires was made across blood and tumor or nodule tissue from malignant and benign thyroid patients.

Germline values: CDR1 SGHVS, CDR2 FQNEAQ. The junction had 10 bases not matched to a gene; V was cut back by 4 bases and J by 5 bases. The length of the CDR3 is 16 residues. Each patient went into thyroid surgery without having received any treatment. Authors' processing steps: What underpinned the distant-metastasis classifier for papillary thyroid cancer was the set of CDR3 differences across clinicopathological groups. Using MiXCR, TCRdb re-called clones from the PCR reads. These V and J calls originate from TCRdb's pipeline instead of the authors' own analysis. The sample shows 25,000 to 35,000 clones, 20% to 25% of them seen only once.

The TCR sequence derives from a female donor with papillary thyroid cancer or a benign thyroid nodule (not recorded which). Some clones in this sample may be carry-over from other donors' samples. This chain connects TRBV7-8 to TRBJ2-7; 11 bases map to TRBD2. The sample taken for sequencing was blood. The CDR3 reads CASSSTLTSGKDEQYF. In DNA, the CDR3 is TGTGCCAGCAGCTCCACTTTGACTAGCGGGAAGGACGAGCAGTACTTC.